This TCR beta chain was found in a study of blood T cell repertoires in COVID-19. Study-wide context: From T cells, B-cell-depleted T cells, or PBMCs came the material, which was cDNA or gDNA.

This table comes from immunoSEQ multiplex PCR, and its TCRdb copy is limited to in-frame clones, with some not included. The table has some 290,000 clones, 85% to 90% seen once. Enrolment of Seattle patients took place during active infection, and they were followed longitudinally. Germline values: CDR1 SGHNT, CDR2 YYREEE (reference sequence). V lost 4 bases and J lost 5, with 13 bases in between. The CDR3 runs 13 residues. The sequenced sample was peripheral blood. The V call is TRBV5-4, the J call TRBJ2-7; perhaps TRBD1 as D (6 bases). This clonotype was sampled from a woman younger than 45 with COVID-19, enrolled during active disease. This CDR3 is CASSLTKGDEQYF. CDR3 in DNA: TGTGCCAGCAGCCTAACCAAGGGGGACGAGCAGTACTTC. Based on the CDR3 plus reference TRBV5-4 and TRBJ2-7, the full variable domain is ETGVTQSPTHLIKTRGQQVTLRCSSQSGHNTVSWYQQALGQGPQFIFQYYREEENGRGNFPPRFSGLQFPNYSSELNVNALELDDSALYLCASSLTKGDEQYFGPGTRLTVT.